This T cell receptor (beta chain) was captured in a study of early T cells in non-severe SARS-CoV-2 infection. About the research overall: Bulk RNA isolated from unsorted whole blood underwent sequencing; chains were not paired.

Regarding this clonotype: No antigen is known for it.

Attachment of unique molecular identifiers was made to individual cDNA molecules. MiXCR, applied by TCRdb to the 5' RACE reads, yields one record per CDR3 protein. The sample lists some 98,000 distinct CDR3 sequences, around 16% occurring once. Overall study results and limits: Matching against VDJdb likely underestimated virus-specific expansions, favoring anti-spike CD8.

This clonotype was obtained from an adult who was a healthcare worker with PCR-confirmed SARS-CoV-2 infection or an uninfected control (not recorded which). Sequencing was performed on whole blood.

The CDR3 region has the DNA TGCAGTGCTATGGACAGGGTAGGGAGGAATGAAAAACTGTTTTTT. Protein product: CSAMDRVGRNEKLFF. This rearrangement joins TRBV20-1 to TRBJ1-4, with TRBD1 matching over 8 bases. The CDR3 length is 15 residues. Germline V gene lookup returns CDR1 DFQATT and CDR2 SNEGSKA (reference sequence). After removal of 4 bases from V and 5 bases from J, the junction contained 9 bases not matched to a gene.